These 18 T cell receptor beta chains originate from one sample sequenced in a study of regulatory T cells in long-lasting Graves disease. Time point given: newly diagnosed GD, antithyroid drugs for less than 3 months. The TCR library used RNA extracted from PBMCs. Sequencing libraries for TCR beta were prepared with iRepertoire HTBI primers and Arm-PCR of CDR3 regions. In TCRdb, the multiplex PCR reads were re-called with MiXCR into one record per CDR3 protein. Found here are fewer than 350,000 distinct CDR3 sequences, about 18% of them singletons; the top ten hold about two fifths. This specimen was peripheral blood mononuclear cells (PBMCs), taken at new diagnosis, from a patient treated with antithyroid drugs. The receptors come from a female donor with Graves disease.

This clonotype was seen more than once but under ten times. The chain is built from TRBV12-3 or TRBV12-4 and TRBJ2-7; 9 bases match TRBD2. V was pared by 6 bases and J by 1 base, with 13 bases of the junction left unmatched. The CDR3 totals 17 residues. CDR3 amino acids: CASSQAAGGPASYEQYF. The CDR3 DNA sequence: TGTGCCAGCAGCCAAGCGGCGGGAGGGCCAGCGTCCTACGAGCAGTACTTC.

This chain links TRBV2 with TRBJ2-7, with TRBD1 matching over 9 bases. The trim removed 3 bases at V and 0 bases at J, leaving 3 bases unmatched. CDR1 SNHLY and CDR2 FYNNEI come from the germline V gene. The CDR3 length is 15 residues. The CDR3 loop is CASSDGTGSSYEQYF. CDR3 nucleotides: TGTGCCAGCAGTGACGGGACAGGGTCCTCCTACGAGCAGTACTTC.

This chain connects TRBV7-2 to TRBJ2-1, with D possibly being TRBD1 or TRBD2 (5 bases each). Germline lookup yields CDR1 SGHTA and CDR2 FQGNSA. This CDR3 is 13 amino acids long. Trimming removed 1 base at V and 10 bases at J, with 11 bases between. CDR3 protein: CASSLGSGAEQFF. The CDR3 DNA reads TGTGCCAGCAGCTTAGGCTCCGGGGCCGAGCAGTTCTTC.

This clonotype has a count of ten or more. The chain employs TRBV5-1 and TRBJ2-4; D might be TRBD2 (5 bases). Germline V gives CDR1 SGHRS, CDR2 YFSETQ. The length of the CDR3 is 13 residues. V dropped 1 base and J dropped 8 bases, with 10 bases sitting between them. CDR3 region: CASSLLGEDIQYF. CDR3 bases: TGCGCCAGCAGCTTGCTGGGAGAGGACATTCAGTACTTC.

The V and J genes are TRBV18 and TRBJ1-2; 7 nucleotides align to TRBD1. The CDR3 consists of 17 residues. The ends lost 0 bases at V and 2 bases at J; junction bases unmatched: 9. Germline CDR1 and CDR2: KGHSH and LQKENI. In nucleotides, the CDR3 is TGTGCCAGCTCACCACCGCTTTTTGAGGGGGCGAACTATGGCTACACCTTC. Protein sequence: CASSPPLFEGANYGYTF.

This clonotype was seen a handful of times. This chain's CDR3 is CASSFGQGRYEQYF. CDR3 nucleotide sequence: TGTGCCAGCAGCTTCGGACAGGGAAGATACGAGCAGTACTTC. The chain uses TRBV5-4 and TRBJ2-7, with 8 bases fitting TRBD1. The CDR3 is made up of 14 amino acids. J lost 4 bases, V lost 2 bases, and 5 bases had no gene match. Germline assignment: CDR1 SGHNT and CDR2 YYREEE (reference sequence).

This clonotype was seen repeatedly, ten times or more. The CDR3: CSARTLLNYGYTF. CDR3 nucleotides: TGCAGTGCTAGGACGTTACTCAACTATGGCTACACCTTC. The chain joins TRBV20-1 to TRBJ1-2, with D unclear. CDR3 length: 13 amino acids. Deletions cut 3 bases from V and 2 bases from J, with 10 bases between. CDR1 DFQATT and CDR2 SNEGSKA come from the germline V gene (reference sequence).

This clonotype was counted ten times or more. This chain uses TRBV2 with TRBJ1-1; D may be TRBD1 (6 bases). The CDR3 length is 14 residues. The germline V gene has CDR1 SNHLY and CDR2 FYNNEI. The germline V and J ends were trimmed by 3 bases and 11 bases, with 19 bases remaining between them. The CDR3 DNA follows: TGTGCCAGCAGTGATCTGCGAGGGGGGGGCAAGGCTTTCTTT. Its translation is CASSDLRGGGKAFF.

In its sample, this clonotype was seen a few times. This sequence joins TRBV2 and TRBJ2-5; 8 nucleotides align to TRBD1. This CDR3 spans 17 amino acids. V gave up 6 bases and J gave up 4 bases; unmatched junction bases: 16. Germline V gene lookup returns CDR1 SNHLY and CDR2 FYNNEI. Written as DNA, the CDR3 is TGTGCCAGCAGGGCCCTCAGGGGGCAGGGTGGTATAGAGACCCAGTACTTC. This gives the protein CASRALRGQGGIETQYF.

This clonotype was seen repeatedly, ten times or more. The chain recombines TRBV12-3 or TRBV12-4 with TRBJ1-1, with D possibly TRBD1 on 5 matching bases. V lost 1 base and J 2 bases, leaving 17 bases between the germline ends. The length of the CDR3 is 17 residues. The CDR3 here is CASSLETGDSPNTEAFF. In DNA form, the CDR3 reads TGTGCCAGCAGTTTAGAAACAGGAGACAGCCCAAACACTGAAGCTTTCTTT.

In its sample, this clonotype was seen a few times. The junction departs from the called germline gene at one end, perhaps through a read error. This CDR3 is CVSMGGVNTEAFF. In nucleotides, the CDR3 is TGTGTCAGTATGGGGGGGGTGAACACTGAAGCTTTCTTT. V usage is TRBV19 and J usage is TRBJ1-1, with D possibly TRBD1 on 5 matching bases. The germline V gene has CDR1 LNHDA and CDR2 SQIVND (reference sequence). CDR3 length equals 13 residues.

This clonotype was seen repeatedly, ten times or more. V and J are TRBV6-1 and TRBJ1-1; no definite D call. V lost 8 bases and J lost 7, with 14 bases in between. The CDR3 consists of 12 residues. CDR1 and CDR2 from the germline V gene are MNHNS and SASEGT. The chain's CDR3 is CASGGSLGEAFF. The CDR3 nucleotides are TGTGCCAGCGGAGGGAGTCTCGGTGAAGCTTTCTTT.

On this clonotype itself: With a much larger clone just one base away, this may be a read error. This sequence joins TRBV9 and TRBJ2-2; D may be TRBD2 (6 bases). CDR3 length equals 16 residues. Germline CDR1 SGDLS, CDR2 YYNGEE. V was shortened by 0 bases and J by 6 bases, with 15 bases between the two germline ends. The CDR3 here is CASSVGDGGVAGELFF. CDR3 in DNA: TGTGCCAGCAGCGTAGGGGACGGAGGGGTCGCCGGGGAGCTGTTTTTT.

This clonotype was detected only a few times. This clone may be a read error of a much larger clone one base away. CDR3 residues: CSAPRLAGELGEQYF. The CDR3 bases are TGCAGTGCCCCTCGACTAGCGGGAGAGCTTGGGGAGCAGTACTTC. The chain links TRBV20-1 to TRBJ2-7, with 12 bases aligning to TRBD2. In germline, CDR1 is DFQATT, CDR2 SNEGSKA (reference sequence). J gave up 7 bases and V 6 bases, and 13 bases lay outside the gene matches. This CDR3 spans 15 amino acids.

This clonotype was seen at least ten times. The chain links TRBV28 to TRBJ2-3; possibly TRBD2 for D (6 bases). The CDR3 loop spans 15 amino acids. Between the trimmed V and J ends, which lost 5 bases and 2 bases, there was a span of 14 bases. Germline lookup yields CDR1 MDHEN and CDR2 SYDVKM. The CDR3 is CASSARLGFTDTQYF. As DNA, the CDR3 is TGTGCCAGCAGTGCGAGACTAGGCTTCACAGATACGCAGTATTTT.

The sample holds many counts of this clonotype. This rearrangement joins TRBV12-3 or TRBV12-4 to TRBJ2-3; 7 bases match TRBD2. The CDR3 runs 15 residues. The ends lost 3 bases at V and 1 base at J; junction bases unmatched: 4. CDR3 coding DNA: TGTGCCAGCAGTTTCGGTGCGGGAGGCACAGATACGCAGTATTTT. This sequence encodes CASSFGAGGTDTQYF.

This clonotype has more than one count but fewer than ten. The chain joins TRBV12-3 or TRBV12-4 to TRBJ2-7; tentatively, D is TRBD1 (5 bases). CDR3 length equals 13 residues. Trimming shortened V by 6 bases and J by 3 bases, and 12 bases separated the two germline ends. This CDR3 reads CASSPDRVYEQYF. CDR3 sequence (DNA): TGTGCCAGCAGCCCCGACAGAGTCTACGAGCAGTACTTC.

Comment on this clonotype: This may stem from a read error, because a much larger clone lies one nucleotide away. The genes are TRBV27 and TRBJ1-1; D is uncertain. The CDR3 is 14 residues long. CDR1 and CDR2 (germline): MNHEY, SMNVEV (reference sequence). V was clipped by 2 bases and J by 4 bases, with 11 bases between them. The DNA for the CDR3 is TGTGCCAGCAGTTTAATAGCCGGGAGCACTGAAGCTTTCTTT. This sequence encodes CASSLIAGSTEAFF.